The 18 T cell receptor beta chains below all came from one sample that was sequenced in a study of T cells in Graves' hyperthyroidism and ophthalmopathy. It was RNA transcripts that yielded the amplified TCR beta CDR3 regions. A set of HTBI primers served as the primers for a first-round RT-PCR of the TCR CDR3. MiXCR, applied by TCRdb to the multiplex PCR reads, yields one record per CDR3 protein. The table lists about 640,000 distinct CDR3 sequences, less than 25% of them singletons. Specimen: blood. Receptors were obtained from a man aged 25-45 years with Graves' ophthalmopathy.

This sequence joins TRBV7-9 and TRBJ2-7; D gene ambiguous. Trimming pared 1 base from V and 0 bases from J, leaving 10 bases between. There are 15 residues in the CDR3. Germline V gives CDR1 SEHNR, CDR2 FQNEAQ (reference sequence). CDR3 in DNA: TGTGCCAGCAGCTTAGAGGCAGGAAACTCCTACGAGCAGTACTTC. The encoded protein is CASSLEAGNSYEQYF. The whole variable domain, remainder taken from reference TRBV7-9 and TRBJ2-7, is DTGVSQNPRHKITKRGQNVTFRCDPISEHNRLYWYRQTLGQGPEFLTYFQNEAQLEKSRLLSDRFSAERPKGSFSTLEIQRTEQGDSAMYLCASSLEAGNSYEQYFGPGTRLTVT.

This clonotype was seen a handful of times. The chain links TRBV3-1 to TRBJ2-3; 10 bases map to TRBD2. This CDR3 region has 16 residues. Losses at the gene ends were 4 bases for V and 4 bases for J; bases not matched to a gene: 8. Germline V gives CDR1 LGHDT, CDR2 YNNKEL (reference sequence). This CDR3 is CASSPSSSGSSDTQYF. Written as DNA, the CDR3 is TGTGCCAGCAGCCCCTCCTCTAGCGGGAGCTCAGATACGCAGTATTTT.

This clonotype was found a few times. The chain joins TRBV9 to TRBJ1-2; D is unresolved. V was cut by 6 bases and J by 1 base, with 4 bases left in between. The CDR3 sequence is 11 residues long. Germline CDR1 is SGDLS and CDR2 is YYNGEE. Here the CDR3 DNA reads TGTGCCAGCAAAAATAACTATGGCTACACCTTC. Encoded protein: CASKNNYGYTF.

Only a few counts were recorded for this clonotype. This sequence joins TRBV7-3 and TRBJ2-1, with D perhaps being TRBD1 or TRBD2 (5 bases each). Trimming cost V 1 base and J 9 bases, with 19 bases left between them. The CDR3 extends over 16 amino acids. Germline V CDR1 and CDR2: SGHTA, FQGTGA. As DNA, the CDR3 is TGTGCCAGCAGCTTAAGTAGAGGGGCGCACCGGGGTGAGCAGTTCTTC. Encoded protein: CASSLSRGAHRGEQFF.

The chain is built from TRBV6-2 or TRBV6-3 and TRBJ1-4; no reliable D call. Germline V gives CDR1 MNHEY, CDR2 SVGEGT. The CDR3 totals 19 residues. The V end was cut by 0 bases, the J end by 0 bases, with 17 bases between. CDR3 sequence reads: CASSYSSIGSYATNEKLFF. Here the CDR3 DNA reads TGTGCCAGCAGTTACTCGAGTATCGGCTCCTACGCAACTAATGAAAAACTGTTTTTT.

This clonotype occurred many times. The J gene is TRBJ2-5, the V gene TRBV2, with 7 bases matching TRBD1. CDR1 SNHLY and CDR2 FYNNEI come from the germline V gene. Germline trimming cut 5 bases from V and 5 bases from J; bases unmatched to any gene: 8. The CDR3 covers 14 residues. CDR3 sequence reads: CASSIEGATETQYF. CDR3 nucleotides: TGTGCCAGCAGTATAGAGGGGGCGACTGAGACCCAGTACTTC. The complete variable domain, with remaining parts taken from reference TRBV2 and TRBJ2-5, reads EPEVTQTPSHQVTQMGQEVILRCVPISNHLYFYWYRQILGQKVEFLVSFYNNEISEKSEIFDDQFSVERPDGSNFTLKIRSTKLEDSAMYFCASSIEGATETQYFGPGTRLLVL.

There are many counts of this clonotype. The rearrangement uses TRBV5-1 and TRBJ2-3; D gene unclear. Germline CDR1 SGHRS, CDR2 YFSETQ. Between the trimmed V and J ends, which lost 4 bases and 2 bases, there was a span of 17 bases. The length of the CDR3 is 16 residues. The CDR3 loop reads CASSVTLRRDTDTQYF. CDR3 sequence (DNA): TGCGCCAGCAGCGTGACACTACGAAGAGACACAGATACGCAGTATTTT.

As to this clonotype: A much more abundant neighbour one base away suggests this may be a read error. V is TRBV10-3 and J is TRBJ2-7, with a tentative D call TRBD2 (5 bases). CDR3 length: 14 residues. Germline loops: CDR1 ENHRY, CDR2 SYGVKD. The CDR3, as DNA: TGTGCCATCAGTGGGGGAGTAACTGGCTACGGGCAGTACTTC. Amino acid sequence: CAISGGVTGYGQYF.

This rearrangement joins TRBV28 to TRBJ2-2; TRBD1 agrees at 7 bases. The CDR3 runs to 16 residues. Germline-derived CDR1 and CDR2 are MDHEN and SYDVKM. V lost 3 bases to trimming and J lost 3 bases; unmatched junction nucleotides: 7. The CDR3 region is CASSFSWDSYTGELFF. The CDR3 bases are TGTGCCAGCAGTTTTTCATGGGACAGCTACACCGGGGAGCTGTTTTTT.

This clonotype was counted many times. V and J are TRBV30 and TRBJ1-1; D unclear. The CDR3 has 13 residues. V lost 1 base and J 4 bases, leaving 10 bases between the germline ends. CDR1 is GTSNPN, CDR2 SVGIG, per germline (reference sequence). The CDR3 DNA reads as TGTGCCTGGAGTGATCAATGGCGCACTGAAGCTTTCTTT. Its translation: CAWSDQWRTEAFF.

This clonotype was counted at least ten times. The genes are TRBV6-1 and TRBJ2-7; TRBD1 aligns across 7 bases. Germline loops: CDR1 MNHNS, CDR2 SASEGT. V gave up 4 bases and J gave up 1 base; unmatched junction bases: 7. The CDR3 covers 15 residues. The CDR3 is CASSGETGNSYEQYF. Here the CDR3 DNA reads TGTGCCAGCAGTGGTGAGACAGGGAATTCCTACGAGCAGTACTTC.

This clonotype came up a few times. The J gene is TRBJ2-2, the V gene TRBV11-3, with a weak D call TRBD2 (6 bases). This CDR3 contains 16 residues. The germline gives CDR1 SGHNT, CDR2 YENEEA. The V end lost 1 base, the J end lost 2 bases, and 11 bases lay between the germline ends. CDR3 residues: CASSLAGGANTGELFF. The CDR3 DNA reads TGTGCCAGCAGCTTAGCGGGCGGGGCCAACACCGGGGAGCTGTTTTTT.

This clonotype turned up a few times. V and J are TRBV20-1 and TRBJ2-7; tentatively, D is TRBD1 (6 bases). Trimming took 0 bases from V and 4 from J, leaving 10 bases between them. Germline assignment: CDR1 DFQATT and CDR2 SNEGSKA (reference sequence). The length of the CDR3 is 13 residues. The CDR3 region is CSARDQGIYEQYF. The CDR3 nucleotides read TGCAGTGCTAGAGATCAGGGGATATACGAGCAGTACTTC.

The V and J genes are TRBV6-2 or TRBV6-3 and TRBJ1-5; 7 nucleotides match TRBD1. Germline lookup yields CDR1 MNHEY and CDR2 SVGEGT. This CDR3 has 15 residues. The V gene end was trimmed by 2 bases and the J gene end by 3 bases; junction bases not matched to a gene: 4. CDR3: CASSYGGQTNQPQHF. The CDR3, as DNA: TGTGCCAGCAGTTACGGGGGACAGACCAATCAGCCCCAGCATTTT.

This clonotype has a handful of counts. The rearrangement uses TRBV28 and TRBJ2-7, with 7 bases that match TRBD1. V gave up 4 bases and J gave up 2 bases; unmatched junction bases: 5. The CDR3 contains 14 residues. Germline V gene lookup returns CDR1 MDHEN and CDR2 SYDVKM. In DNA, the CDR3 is TGTGCCAGCAGTTCAGGACAGGTAACCTACGAGCAGTACTTC. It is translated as CASSSGQVTYEQYF.

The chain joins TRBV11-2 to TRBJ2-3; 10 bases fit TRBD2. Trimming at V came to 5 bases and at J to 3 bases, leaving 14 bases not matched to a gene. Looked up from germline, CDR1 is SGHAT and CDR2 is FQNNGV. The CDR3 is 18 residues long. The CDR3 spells CASSGDTSGTRGTDTQYF. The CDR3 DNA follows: TGTGCCAGCAGCGGGGATACTAGCGGGACGAGAGGGACAGATACGCAGTATTTT.

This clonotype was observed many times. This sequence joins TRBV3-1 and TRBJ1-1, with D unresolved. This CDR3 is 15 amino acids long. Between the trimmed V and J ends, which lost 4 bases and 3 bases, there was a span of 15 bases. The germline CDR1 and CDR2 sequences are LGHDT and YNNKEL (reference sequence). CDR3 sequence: CASSPLSGWDTEAFF. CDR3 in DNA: TGTGCCAGCAGCCCTTTATCGGGTTGGGACACTGAAGCTTTCTTT.

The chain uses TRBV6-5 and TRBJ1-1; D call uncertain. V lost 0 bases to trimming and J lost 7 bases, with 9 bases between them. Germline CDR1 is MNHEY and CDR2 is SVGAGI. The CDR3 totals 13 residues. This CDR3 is CASSYSGWGEAFF. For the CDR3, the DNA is TGTGCCAGCAGTTACTCGGGTTGGGGTGAAGCTTTCTTT.